Presented here are 11 T cell receptor beta chains from one specimen sequenced in a study of regulatory T cells in long-lasting Graves disease. Building the TCR beta libraries relied on iRepertoire HTBI primers, and CDR3 regions underwent Arm-PCR. A single record per CDR3 protein comes from TCRdb applying MiXCR to the multiplex PCR reads. The repertoire includes fewer than 350,000 distinct CDR3 sequences, under 20% of them detected once, and about 40% sits in the top ten. Time point of the sample: newly diagnosed GD, antithyroid drugs for less than 3 months. The TCR library was prepared using RNA isolated from PBMCs. Specimen: peripheral blood mononuclear cells (PBMCs), collected at new diagnosis, from a patient treated with antithyroid drugs. These receptors were obtained from a female donor with Graves disease.

The genes are TRBV11-2 and TRBJ2-7; 8 bases fit TRBD2. The V and J ends lost 6 bases and 5 bases, in that order; junction bases with no gene match: 24. The CDR3 extends over 19 amino acids. The germline gives CDR1 SGHAT, CDR2 FQNNGV. Written as DNA, the CDR3 is TGTGCCAGCAGACCCCTCGAAGGAGCGGGAGCGCGGGGTATTAACGAGCAGTACTTC. It is translated as CASRPLEGAGARGINEQYF.

This clonotype was picked up a small number of times. The chain is built from TRBV7-2 and TRBJ2-7; 7 bases are shared with TRBD1. CDR3 length: 15 amino acids. The J segment lost 3 bases and the V segment lost 5 bases, leaving 10 bases of the junction unmatched. Germline V gene sequence: CDR1 SGHTA, CDR2 FQGNSA. CDR3: CASSEGQSWVYEQYF. The CDR3 nucleotides are TGTGCCAGCAGCGAGGGACAGTCATGGGTCTACGAGCAGTACTTC.

At least ten counts were recorded for this clonotype. The chain joins TRBV11-1 to TRBJ2-6; possibly TRBD1 for D (5 bases). This CDR3 is 17 amino acids long. The V gene's germline CDR1 is SGHAT and CDR2 FQDESV (reference sequence). V shed 1 base and J shed 0 bases, with 10 bases lying between them. CDR3 in DNA: TGTGCCAGCAGCTTAGGCAGGGAAGCCTCTGGGGCCAACGTCCTGACTTTC. As protein: CASSLGREASGANVLTF.

This clonotype was found a few times. The rearrangement links TRBV9 to TRBJ2-3; 9 nucleotides match TRBD2. CDR1 is SGDLS and CDR2 is YYNGEE in the germline V gene. The CDR3 contains 15 residues. V was clipped by 3 bases and J by 0 bases; unmatched bases: 2. The CDR3 DNA sequence: TGTGCCAGCAGCGCGCGGGAGGGGAGCACAGATACGCAGTATTTT. Amino acid sequence: CASSAREGSTDTQYF.

J is TRBJ2-3 and V is TRBV11-2; no clear D. CDR1 and CDR2 from the germline V gene are SGHAT and FQNNGV. Deletions cut 6 bases from V and 7 bases from J, with 14 bases between. This CDR3 contains 13 residues. The CDR3 loop reads CASRLGLLNTQYF. Written as DNA, the CDR3 is TGTGCCAGCAGGCTAGGTTTATTGAATACGCAGTATTTT.

This clonotype was detected many times. The V gene is TRBV12-3 or TRBV12-4, the J gene TRBJ1-5; D is possibly TRBD1 (6 bases). The CDR3 consists of 15 residues. Trimming stripped 3 bases from V and 6 bases from J, with 15 bases between. The CDR3 spells CASSLGGPRGQPQHF. Here the CDR3 DNA reads TGTGCCAGCAGTTTGGGGGGGCCCCGCGGTCAGCCCCAGCATTTT.

This clonotype was recorded many times. This sequence joins TRBV3-1 and TRBJ2-1, with D possibly matching TRBD1 (5 bases). V was shortened by 3 bases and J by 12 bases, with 18 bases between the two germline ends. This CDR3 is built from 14 residues. Germline assignment: CDR1 LGHDT and CDR2 YNNKEL (reference sequence). The CDR3 region is CASSHGSPGIGQFF. The CDR3 region has the DNA TGTGCCAGCAGCCACGGGTCGCCAGGGATCGGGCAGTTCTTC.

This chain links TRBV28 with TRBJ2-7; 7 bases align to TRBD2. This CDR3 comprises 13 residues. Germline V gene data show CDR1 as MDHEN and CDR2 as SYDVKM. V was clipped by 5 bases and J by 3 bases; unmatched bases: 4. The CDR3 sequence is CASSRASGYEQYF. The CDR3 DNA sequence: TGTGCCAGCAGTCGAGCTAGCGGCTACGAGCAGTACTTC.

The table lists this clonotype with many counts. CDR3 protein: CASRATSVLEQFF. As DNA, the CDR3 is TGTGCCAGCAGGGCGACTAGCGTCCTAGAGCAGTTCTTC. This chain joins TRBV12-3 or TRBV12-4 and TRBJ2-1, with TRBD2 matching 8 bases. V lost 6 bases to trimming and J lost 10 bases; unmatched junction nucleotides: 8. The CDR3 totals 13 residues.

This clonotype was observed at least ten times. The chain employs TRBV7-8 and TRBJ2-4; TRBD1 is a possible D gene (6 bases). Germline values: CDR1 SGHVS, CDR2 FQNEAQ. V lost 5 bases, J lost 0 bases, and 14 bases lay in between. The CDR3 has 16 amino acids. The CDR3 nucleotides are TGTGCCAGCAGCCGGGACACCCACTTAGCCAAAAACATTCAGTACTTC. This encodes CASSRDTHLAKNIQYF.

This clonotype was seen ten or more times. V is TRBV11-2 and J is TRBJ2-2; D ambiguous. The CDR3 has 14 residues. V lost 3 bases and J lost 8, with 13 bases in between. The germline V gene has CDR1 SGHAT and CDR2 FQNNGV. The CDR3 here is CASSFSRAGGELFF. The CDR3, as DNA: TGTGCCAGCAGCTTCTCTCGTGCAGGAGGGGAGCTGTTTTTT.